These 11 T cell receptor beta chains were all obtained from the same sample, sequenced in a study of T cells in Graves' hyperthyroidism and ophthalmopathy (dated by TCRdb to the late 2010s). Library creation used multiplex PCR. This sample was sequenced with an Illumina HiSeq 2000. Amplification of TCR beta CDR3 regions was carried out from RNA transcripts. The TCR CDR3 was subjected to a first round of RT-PCR using the HTBI primer set and the Qiagen OneStep RT-PCR kit. TCRdb handled the public reads itself, with Q25 trimming in fastp and clone calling in MiXCR, and kept productive beta chains. Identical CDR3 protein sequences are pooled into one entry, listed with their most common genes and DNA. The sample has about 270,000 distinct CDR3 sequences on record, less than 30% of them singletons. The ten largest account for more than 25% of the sample. The sequenced material came from blood. The source of these receptors is a middle-aged man with Graves' hyperthyroidism that later progressed to Graves' ophthalmopathy.

In its sample, this clonotype was seen a few times. The chain is built from TRBV6-2 or TRBV6-3 and TRBJ2-5; 11 nucleotides align to TRBD1. Trimming removed 6 bases from V and 5 bases from J; junction bases left unmatched: 5. CDR1 and CDR2 from the germline V gene are MNHEY and SVGEGT. The CDR3 runs 14 residues. The CDR3 sequence: CASSGTGGRETQYF. The CDR3 DNA sequence: TGTGCCAGCAGCGGGACAGGGGGTCGCGAGACCCAGTACTTC.

The chain uses TRBV12-3 or TRBV12-4 and TRBJ2-7, with 9 bases fitting TRBD1. This CDR3 contains 12 residues. Trimming removed 8 bases from V and 5 bases from J; junction bases left unmatched: 4. The CDR3 region has the DNA TGTGCCAGCCGGGACAGGGTCAACGAGCAGTACTTC. Residues: CASRDRVNEQYF.

There are many counts of this clonotype. The chain has TRBV6-2 or TRBV6-3 and TRBJ2-7, with TRBD2 as a possible D gene (5 bases). Between the trimmed V and J ends, which lost 2 bases and 2 bases, there was a span of 10 bases. Germline values: CDR1 MNHEY, CDR2 SVGEGT. This CDR3 is 14 amino acids long. The CDR3, as DNA: TGTGCCAGCAGTTACGGGAGCGCGCCCTACGAGCAGTACTTC. Protein sequence: CASSYGSAPYEQYF.

This clonotype came up many times. This chain connects TRBV2 to TRBJ2-7; D could derive from TRBD1 or TRBD2 (5 bases each). V was shortened by 6 bases and J by 2 bases, with 17 bases between the two germline ends. The CDR3 length is 15 residues. Germline loops: CDR1 SNHLY, CDR2 FYNNEI. The CDR3 coding sequence is TGTGCCAGCAGCGCGGGCCGGGACCGCGCCTACGAGCAGTACTTC. Protein sequence: CASSAGRDRAYEQYF.

This clonotype was recorded many times. The chain links TRBV7-8 to TRBJ1-3, with unresolved D. Between the trimmed V and J ends, which lost 2 bases and 4 bases, there was a span of 21 bases. Germline lookup yields CDR1 SGHVS and CDR2 FQNEAQ. The CDR3 consists of 18 residues. The CDR3 bases are TGTGCCAGCAGCTTAAATGAGATCCGGGCGAAGACCGGAAACACCATATATTTT. Translating it yields CASSLNEIRAKTGNTIYF.

This clonotype was seen at least ten times. The V gene is TRBV12-3 or TRBV12-4, the J gene TRBJ1-1, with 7 positions matching TRBD1. J gave up 4 bases and V 6 bases, and 14 bases lay outside the gene matches. The CDR3 runs to 16 residues. The CDR3 DNA is TGTGCCAGCAGCCACACTAGGGGGCTGGGGGGCACTGAAGCTTTCTTT. It encodes CASSHTRGLGGTEAFF.

This clonotype was counted ten times or more. The chain links TRBV2 to TRBJ2-5; perhaps TRBD1 as D (6 bases). The V gene's germline CDR1 is SNHLY and CDR2 FYNNEI. V lost 8 bases to trimming and J lost 3 bases, with 10 bases between them. The CDR3 runs to 12 residues. CDR3 sequence: CASGQGKETQYF. CDR3 sequence (DNA): TGTGCCAGCGGTCAGGGGAAAGAGACCCAGTACTTC.

This clonotype has a count of ten or more. The V and J genes are TRBV30 and TRBJ1-5, with D unresolved. CDR3 length: 15 residues. The germline V gene encodes CDR1 GTSNPN and CDR2 SVGIG (reference sequence). Trimming pared 0 bases from V and 3 bases from J, leaving 12 bases between. CDR3 sequence: CAWSVPLANNQPQHF. The CDR3 nucleotides read TGTGCCTGGAGTGTACCACTGGCGAACAATCAGCCCCAGCATTTT.

This clonotype was seen at least ten times. The J gene is TRBJ2-5, the V gene TRBV5-1; D ambiguous. With 4 bases removed from V and 5 bases from J, the gap between germline ends came to 15 bases. CDR3 length: 14 residues. Germline V CDR1 and CDR2: SGHRS, YFSETQ. The CDR3 DNA sequence: TGCGCCAGCAGCCTGGAAACGGGTTGGGAGACCCAGTACTTC. Protein product: CASSLETGWETQYF.

This clonotype was recorded many times. The CDR3 DNA reads TGTGCCAGCAGCCAAGCCGGGACAGGGGCCCAGCCCCAGCATTTT. Its protein product is CASSQAGTGAQPQHF. The chain has TRBV3-1 and TRBJ1-5, with 10 bases matching TRBD1. J gave up 7 bases and V 1 base, and 4 bases lay outside the gene matches. This CDR3 has 15 amino acids. The germline V gene encodes CDR1 LGHDT and CDR2 YNNKEL (reference sequence).

At least ten counts were recorded for this clonotype. V usage is TRBV18 and J usage is TRBJ1-5, with 11 positions matching TRBD1. The trim removed 2 bases at V and 3 bases at J, leaving 3 bases unmatched. The CDR3 extends over 16 amino acids. Germline CDR1 and CDR2: KGHSH and LQKENI. The CDR3 here is CASSPGTGGPNQPQHF. The CDR3 DNA reads as TGTGCCAGCTCACCAGGGACAGGGGGTCCCAATCAGCCCCAGCATTTT. Full variable domain (outside the CDR3, taken from reference TRBV18 and TRBJ1-5): NAGVMQNPRHLVRRRGQEARLRCSPMKGHSHVYWYRQLPEEGLKFMVYLQKENIIDESGMPKERFSAEFPKEGPSILRIQQVVRGDSAAYFCASSPGTGGPNQPQHFGDGTRLSIL.